Presented here are 21 T cell receptor beta chains from one specimen sequenced in a study of T-cell reconstitution after alpha-beta-depleted transplantation in children. Molecular barcoding with unique molecular identifiers was used for the TCRbeta library. TCRdb independently ran MiXCR on the PCR reads; one entry per CDR3 protein. Of around 800,000 distinct CDR3 sequences in the sample, approximately 15% were seen once. Sequenced here: PBMCs, mostly from graft donor cells, sampled 360 days after TCRalphabeta/CD19-depleted stem cell transplant. These receptors were taken from a male patient between 10 and 17 years old who had a stem cell transplant for acute lymphoblastic leukemia, so the T cells may come from the graft donor.

The rearrangement uses TRBV19 and TRBJ2-1, with TRBD2 as a possible D gene (6 bases). The CDR3 length is 15 residues. The V and J ends lost 7 bases and 0 bases respectively, with 13 bases between them. CDR1 LNHDA and CDR2 SQIVND come from the germline V gene (reference sequence). The CDR3 DNA is TGTGCCAGTATTAGCCGGGAGAGCTCCTACAATGAGCAGTTCTTC. This codes for CASISRESSYNEQFF.

This clonotype was counted a few times. The chain employs TRBV12-3 or TRBV12-4 and TRBJ1-5, with D tentatively TRBD1 (5 bases). This CDR3 contains 13 residues. Between the trimmed V and J ends, which lost 2 bases and 9 bases, there was a span of 11 bases. For the CDR3, the DNA is TGTGCCAGCAGTTTACAGGGCCCACCGCCCCAGCATTTT. Translation: CASSLQGPPPQHF.

The gene calls are TRBV20-1 and TRBJ1-2; D not certain. This CDR3 is 14 amino acids long. Trimming removed 3 bases from V and 0 bases from J, with 11 bases in between. Germline CDR1 is DFQATT and CDR2 is SNEGSKA (reference sequence). The CDR3 DNA follows: TGCAGTGCTAGGGTCCAGTTAGCTAACTATGGCTACACCTTC. This translates into CSARVQLANYGYTF.

The chain links TRBV7-9 to TRBJ2-7; D is ambiguous. The germline gives CDR1 SEHNR, CDR2 FQNEAQ (reference sequence). The CDR3 is 14 residues long. V was cut by 5 bases and J by 0 bases, with 11 bases left in between. This CDR3 reads CASSPVMSSYEQYF. The CDR3 nucleotides are TGTGCCAGCAGCCCAGTGATGTCCTCCTACGAGCAGTACTTC.

This clonotype has a handful of counts. The chain is built from TRBV12-3 or TRBV12-4 and TRBJ2-1, with D unresolved. The germline V and J ends were trimmed by 5 bases and 6 bases, with 20 bases remaining between them. This CDR3 region has 16 residues. CDR3 sequence: CASSPPVLKLVNEQFF. CDR3 nucleotide sequence: TGTGCCAGCAGTCCCCCGGTCCTTAAGTTGGTCAATGAGCAGTTCTTC.

The chain joins TRBV27 to TRBJ2-1, with 8 nucleotides matching TRBD2. CDR1 and CDR2 from the germline V gene are MNHEY and SMNVEV (reference sequence). After removal of 4 bases from V and 0 bases from J, the junction contained 20 bases not matched to a gene. This CDR3 contains 21 residues. The CDR3 DNA sequence: TGTGCCAGCAGTTACCCCGCTAGCGGGTCCCGAGCGGATCGCTCCTACAATGAGCAGTTCTTC. Amino acids: CASSYPASGSRADRSYNEQFF.

A few counts support this clonotype. The V gene is TRBV6-5, the J gene TRBJ1-1, with unresolved D. Trimming took 0 bases from V and 7 from J, leaving 12 bases between them. The CDR3 loop spans 14 amino acids. Germline lookup yields CDR1 MNHEY and CDR2 SVGAGI. The CDR3 sequence: CASSYSAGNSEAFF. The CDR3 bases are TGTGCCAGCAGTTACTCCGCGGGGAATAGTGAAGCTTTCTTT.

In its sample, this clonotype was seen a few times. This sequence joins TRBV4-1 and TRBJ1-1, with D tentatively TRBD1 (5 bases). Germline CDR1 MGHRA, CDR2 YSYEKL. The length of the CDR3 is 14 residues. The ends were cut back, 5 bases at V and 1 base at J, with 11 bases in the middle. CDR3 sequence reads: CASSSGHQNTEAFF. The CDR3 nucleotides are TGCGCCAGCAGCTCCGGACACCAGAACACTGAAGCTTTCTTT.

This clonotype turned up a few times. V usage is TRBV4-2 and J usage is TRBJ2-1; D not resolved. The CDR3 spans 16 residues. Germline V gene data show CDR1 as LGHNA and CDR2 as YNFKEQ. V gave up 1 base and J gave up 0 bases, with 10 bases separating them. The CDR3 DNA is TGTGCCAGCAGCCAAGTGGTTTACCCCTCCTACAATGAGCAGTTCTTC. Its translation is CASSQVVYPSYNEQFF.

This chain uses TRBV29-1 with TRBJ2-1; possible D gene TRBD2, 6 bases. The CDR3 spans 14 residues. Per the germline V gene, CDR1 is SQVTM and CDR2 is ANQGSEA. With 5 bases removed from V and 3 bases from J, the gap between germline ends came to 14 bases. The DNA of the CDR3 is TGCAGCGTTCAGTTCCGGGAGTTCTACAATGAGCAGTTCTTC. It codes for CSVQFREFYNEQFF.

This clonotype has more than one count but fewer than ten. The rearrangement uses TRBV27 and TRBJ2-2; 8 bases agree with TRBD2. The ends lost 1 base at V and 4 bases at J; junction bases unmatched: 8. CDR1 and CDR2 (germline): MNHEY, SMNVEV (reference sequence). The CDR3 sequence is 17 residues long. CDR3 bases: TGTGCCAGCAGTTTATGGGCGGGAGGATCCCGCACCGGGGAGCTGTTTTTT. Its translation is CASSLWAGGSRTGELFF.

In nucleotides, the CDR3 is TGTGCCAGCAGCTTGGGGGACAGGGGTTCTGAAAAACTGTTTTTT. Its protein product is CASSLGDRGSEKLFF. V gene TRBV7-9 combines with J gene TRBJ1-4, with 10 nucleotides matching TRBD1. V lost 3 bases, J lost 7 bases, and 5 bases stayed unmatched. There are 15 residues in the CDR3. Germline loops: CDR1 SEHNR, CDR2 FQNEAQ (reference sequence).

The genes are TRBV6-2 or TRBV6-3 and TRBJ1-5; no reliable D call. Germline V gene sequence: CDR1 MNHEY, CDR2 SVGEGT. The CDR3 has 14 residues. V lost 7 bases to trimming and J lost 6 bases, with 16 bases between them. CDR3: CASKTLMDPQPQHF. The CDR3 DNA follows: TGTGCCAGCAAGACTTTGATGGACCCTCAGCCCCAGCATTTT.

V is TRBV24-1 and J is TRBJ2-2, with 14 bases identical to TRBD2. V shed 2 bases, J shed 7 bases, and the junction held 11 bases outside the gene matches. The V gene's germline CDR1 is KGHDR and CDR2 SFDVKD. The CDR3 covers 19 residues. The CDR3 here is CATSDSPGLAGGEVGELFF. In nucleotides, the CDR3 is TGTGCCACCAGTGATTCCCCCGGACTAGCGGGAGGTGAGGTCGGGGAGCTGTTTTTT.

This rearrangement joins TRBV7-3 to TRBJ2-1; 11 nucleotides match TRBD2. CDR1 and CDR2 from the germline V gene are SGHTA and FQGTGA. The V and J ends lost 5 bases and 10 bases, in that order; junction bases with no gene match: 22. The CDR3 extends over 19 amino acids. CDR3 in amino acids: CASSVTGGVGGLAEREQFF. In nucleotides, the CDR3 is TGTGCCAGCAGCGTTACAGGGGGAGTAGGGGGACTAGCGGAACGGGAGCAGTTCTTC.

The chain employs TRBV27 and TRBJ1-2; D perhaps matches TRBD1 (6 bases). V was trimmed by 3 bases and J by 5 bases, leaving 16 bases between them. Germline V lookup: CDR1 MNHEY, CDR2 SMNVEV (reference sequence). The CDR3 runs to 15 residues. The CDR3 sequence: CASSLGAGRYYGYTF. The CDR3 DNA is TGTGCCAGCAGTTTGGGGGCCGGGAGGTATTATGGCTACACCTTC.

This clonotype was counted between two and nine times. The V call is TRBV12-3 or TRBV12-4, the J call TRBJ2-6; tentatively, D is TRBD1 or TRBD2 (5 bases each). V lost 6 bases, J lost 2 bases, and 11 bases lay in between. CDR3 length equals 15 residues. The CDR3 DNA is TGTGCCAGCAGCTCGGGACCGGCTGGGGCCAACGTCCTGACTTTC. This encodes CASSSGPAGANVLTF.

In this sample, this clonotype turned up a few times. V gene TRBV12-3 or TRBV12-4 combines with J gene TRBJ2-4; 9 bases agree with TRBD1. The CDR3 is made up of 17 amino acids. Losses at the gene ends were 2 bases for V and 6 bases for J; bases not matched to a gene: 11. CDR3 loop: CASSLREQGARGNIQYF. The CDR3 DNA reads as TGTGCCAGCAGTTTACGGGAACAGGGGGCTAGAGGAAACATTCAGTACTTC.

This clonotype was seen more than once but under ten times. This chain connects TRBV7-8 to TRBJ2-3; D might be TRBD1 (6 bases). Germline V gives CDR1 SGHVS, CDR2 FQNEAQ. This CDR3 comprises 18 residues. V gave up 0 bases and J gave up 0 bases, with 16 bases separating them. DNA of the CDR3: TGTGCCAGCAGCTTAGCCCCCTCCGGGACACAAAGCACAGATACGCAGTATTTT. Amino acid sequence: CASSLAPSGTQSTDTQYF.

At least ten counts were recorded for this clonotype. The chain joins TRBV20-1 to TRBJ1-1; D gene uncertain. The germline V gene has CDR1 DFQATT and CDR2 SNEGSKA (reference sequence). This CDR3 contains 15 residues. The V gene lost 0 bases and the J gene lost 6 bases, with 17 bases spanning the gap. CDR3 amino acids: CSARDSWGSGPEAFF. The CDR3 DNA reads TGCAGTGCTAGAGATTCATGGGGAAGTGGCCCTGAAGCTTTCTTT.

CDR3 sequence (DNA): TGTGCCAGCAGCGGCAGAGGGAACACTGAAGCTTTCTTT. Translated: CASSGRGNTEAFF. The chain is built from TRBV9 and TRBJ1-1; D gene uncertain. V dropped 3 bases and J dropped 1 base, with 7 bases sitting between them. The germline gives CDR1 SGDLS, CDR2 YYNGEE. The CDR3 sequence is 13 residues long.